This T cell receptor (beta chain) is drawn from a study of cytomegalovirus exposure and HLA in healthy donors. This clone was found once. The study drew the donors from its roughly 110-subject validation cohort, separate from the 666-subject first cohort. Germline V gene lookup returns CDR1 MGHDK and CDR2 SYGVNS. CDR3 length: 15 residues. The V end lost 1 base, the J end lost 4 bases, and 11 bases lay between the germline ends. Here immunoSEQ multiplex PCR was the method, and the copy in TCRdb shows in-frame clones only, minus some. Of 55,000 to 75,000 clones listed, 85% to 95% are singletons. This chain connects TRBV25-1 to TRBJ2-1; no clear D. Material: PBMCs. This receptor was obtained from a man younger than 30 in good health and CMV-seropositive. CDR3 in amino acids: CASSELRGAYNEQFF. The CDR3 bases are TGTGCCAGCAGTGAATTACGCGGAGCATACAATGAGCAGTTCTTC. The whole variable domain, remainder taken from reference TRBV25-1 and TRBJ2-1, is EADIYQTPRYLVIGTGKKITLECSQTMGHDKMYWYQQDPGMELHLIHYSYGVNSTEKGDLSSESTVSRIRTEHFPLTLESARPSHTSQYLCASSELRGAYNEQFFGPGTRLTVL.